The 21 T cell receptor beta chains below all came from one sample that was sequenced in a study of OX40 agonist ivuxolimab in advanced cancers. The method was immunoSEQ multiplex PCR; TCRdb's version includes in-frame clones alone and lacks a portion of them. The sample records under 85,000 clones, approximately 93% being singletons. The sequencing here drew on CD4+ or CD8+ T cells sorted from blood, taken in a trial of the OX40 agonist ivuxolimab. The receptor source for this set is an adult with an advanced solid tumor such as melanoma, head and neck, liver or kidney cancer.

This chain connects TRBV9 to TRBJ1-5; D remains unclear. Germline V CDR1 and CDR2: SGDLS, YYNGEE. The V gene lost 2 bases and the J gene lost 0 bases, with 6 bases spanning the gap. The CDR3 totals 14 residues. The CDR3 DNA sequence: TGTGCCAGCAGCGTCAACGGTAGCAATCAGCCCCAGCATTTT. Protein: CASSVNGSNQPQHF.

The chain links TRBV6-4 to TRBJ1-2; D remains unclear. Germline V CDR1 and CDR2: MRHNA, SNTAGT. Trimming left V 0 bases short and J 8 bases short, with 13 bases between. This CDR3 contains 14 residues. This chain's CDR3 is CASSDSRTMDGYTF. In DNA form, the CDR3 reads TGTGCCAGCAGTGACTCGCGGACGATGGACGGCTACACCTTC.

This sequence joins TRBV6-1 and TRBJ2-7; TRBD1 aligns across 10 bases. Unmatched junction bases numbered 3, after V lost 5 bases and J lost 2 bases. The CDR3 has 14 residues. Germline CDR1 is MNHNS and CDR2 is SASEGT. This chain's CDR3 is CASSLGTGAYEQYF. The CDR3 bases are TGTGCCAGCAGTCTTGGGACAGGGGCCTACGAGCAGTACTTC.

The rearrangement links TRBV7-3 to TRBJ2-2; no firm D call. The germline V gene has CDR1 SGHTA and CDR2 FQGTGA. V gave up 5 bases and J gave up 0 bases, with 19 bases separating them. The CDR3 loop spans 18 amino acids. This CDR3 reads CASSPTIREDTNTGELFF. The CDR3 bases are TGTGCCAGCAGCCCCACGATTCGTGAGGATACGAACACCGGGGAGCTGTTTTTT.

This chain uses TRBV13 with TRBJ2-7; D tentatively fits TRBD1 or TRBD2 (6 bases each). The CDR3 loop spans 14 amino acids. Trimming took 5 bases from V and 1 from J, leaving 12 bases between them. Germline lookup yields CDR1 PRHDT and CDR2 FYEKMQ (reference sequence). This chain's CDR3 is CASSPPGASYEQYF. The DNA of the CDR3 is TGTGCCAGCAGCCCACCGGGGGCTTCCTACGAGCAGTACTTC.

This chain connects TRBV5-1 to TRBJ2-7; the match to TRBD1 covers 9 bases. V dropped 2 bases and J dropped 2; count of bases not matched to a gene: 8. CDR3 length: 16 amino acids. Germline-derived CDR1 and CDR2 are SGHRS and YFSETQ. Written as DNA, the CDR3 is TGCGCCAGCAGCTTACTTATTGGGGACAGGGCCTACGAGCAGTACTTC. Translated: CASSLLIGDRAYEQYF.

This clone was picked up one time. The chain employs TRBV6-6 and TRBJ1-2; 9 bases align to TRBD1. The germline gives CDR1 MNHNY, CDR2 SVGAGI (reference sequence). Losses at the gene ends were 4 bases for V and 5 bases for J; bases not matched to a gene: 5. The CDR3 is made up of 14 amino acids. CDR3 coding DNA: TGTGCCAGCAGTTCCTCCGGGACAGGGTATGGCTACACCTTC. Encoded protein: CASSSSGTGYGYTF.

The V and J genes are TRBV28 and TRBJ2-3; 14 positions agree with TRBD2. The germline gives CDR1 MDHEN, CDR2 SYDVKM. V lost 4 bases, J lost 2 bases, and 8 bases stayed unmatched. The CDR3 runs to 18 residues. The CDR3 nucleotides are TGTGCCAGCAGTTCGCCGGGACTAGCGGGAGTGAACACAGATACGCAGTATTTT. Its translation: CASSSPGLAGVNTDTQYF.

The chain has TRBV7-2 and TRBJ1-4, with 8 bases matching TRBD1. The CDR3 is 15 amino acids. The V gene's germline CDR1 is SGHTA and CDR2 FQGNSA. Trimming removed 7 bases from V and 4 bases from J; junction bases left unmatched: 8. Here the CDR3 reads CASNIPGQVNEKLFF. The CDR3 DNA reads TGTGCCAGCAACATTCCGGGACAGGTTAATGAAAAACTGTTTTTT.

This chain uses TRBV11-2 with TRBJ2-1; D is possibly TRBD1 (6 bases). The CDR3 sequence is 19 residues long. Trimming pared 1 base from V and 0 bases from J, leaving 19 bases between. The germline CDR1 and CDR2 sequences are SGHAT and FQNNGV. CDR3 nucleotide sequence: TGTGCCAGCAGCTTAGTATACCGGGCAGGGGCCTCCTCCTACAATGAGCAGTTCTTC. It translates to CASSLVYRAGASSYNEQFF.

This rearrangement joins TRBV27 to TRBJ2-3; 9 bases are a match to TRBD2. This CDR3 is 15 amino acids long. Per germline, CDR1 MNHEY and CDR2 SMNVEV (reference sequence). V lost 3 bases, J lost 4 bases, and 5 bases stayed unmatched. The CDR3 here is CASSFSGSPSDTQYF. CDR3 nucleotides: TGTGCCAGCAGTTTTAGCGGGAGTCCATCAGATACGCAGTATTTT.

The chain combines TRBV4-2 with TRBJ2-1; 10 bases are shared with TRBD2. Per germline, CDR1 LGHNA and CDR2 YNFKEQ. CDR3 length: 14 residues. V lost 5 bases and J lost 7; bases outside the gene matches: 5. The CDR3: CASSEAGGLNEQFF. CDR3 in DNA: TGTGCCAGCAGCGAAGCGGGAGGGTTGAATGAGCAGTTCTTC.

In this sample, this clone turned up a few times. The chain links TRBV18 to TRBJ1-5, with TRBD1 matching over 9 bases. With V trimmed by 4 bases and J by 11 bases, 9 bases remained unmatched. This CDR3 has 14 amino acids. Germline values: CDR1 KGHSH, CDR2 LQKENI. CDR3 region: CASSRYRGREAQHF. The CDR3 bases are TGTGCCAGCTCACGATACAGGGGGCGAGAAGCCCAGCATTTT.

V is TRBV9 and J is TRBJ2-7; TRBD2 might be the D (5 bases). The CDR3 sequence is 13 residues long. CDR1 and CDR2 (germline): SGDLS, YYNGEE. Trimming cost V 0 bases and J 6 bases, with 10 bases left between them. CDR3 sequence: CASSVGETLEQYF. As DNA, the CDR3 is TGTGCCAGCAGCGTAGGGGAGACTCTCGAGCAGTACTTC.

This clone is a singleton in its sample. V usage is TRBV7-9 and J usage is TRBJ1-4; perhaps TRBD1 as D (6 bases). Per the germline V gene, CDR1 is SEHNR and CDR2 is FQNEAQ (reference sequence). There are 16 residues in the CDR3. Deletions cut 2 bases from V and 6 bases from J, with 16 bases between. The CDR3 nucleotides read TGTGCCAGCAGCTTAACCCGGAGTGAGGGGGATGAAAAACTGTTTTTT. Protein sequence: CASSLTRSEGDEKLFF. The whole variable domain, filled in from reference TRBV7-9 and TRBJ1-4, reads DTGVSQNPRHKITKRGQNVTFRCDPISEHNRLYWYRQTLGQGPEFLTYFQNEAQLEKSRLLSDRFSAERPKGSFSTLEIQRTEQGDSAMYLCASSLTRSEGDEKLFFGSGTQLSVL.

The table lists this clone with a count of one. Compared with germline, one end of the junction differs, possibly owing to a read error. V is TRBV7-7 and J is TRBJ2-4; D might be TRBD1 (5 bases). The length of the CDR3 is 16 residues. The germline CDR1 and CDR2 sequences are SSHAT and FNYEAQ (reference sequence). The CDR3 loop reads CASSLKGVQAKNIQYF. CDR3 bases: TGTGCTAGCAGCTTAAAAGGGGTGCAAGCCAAAAACATTCAGTACTTC.

V usage is TRBV7-9 and J usage is TRBJ2-4; TRBD2 agrees at 7 bases. The CDR3 extends over 17 amino acids. V was clipped by 5 bases and J by 0 bases; unmatched bases: 10. The germline gives CDR1 SEHNR, CDR2 FQNEAQ (reference sequence). CDR3 nucleotides: TGTGCCAGCAGCCCCCGCGGGGGAGAGGCAGCCAAAAACATTCAGTACTTC. Protein product: CASSPRGGEAAKNIQYF.

The genes are TRBV4-3 and TRBJ2-6; D is perhaps TRBD1 (6 bases). The CDR3 has 16 residues. V was shortened by 2 bases and J by 1 base, with 9 bases between the two germline ends. Germline CDR1 LGHNA, CDR2 YSLEER. CDR3 protein: CASSQPQGSGANVLTF. CDR3 bases: TGCGCCAGCAGCCAACCTCAGGGGTCTGGGGCCAACGTCCTGACTTTC.

The count of this clone is one. V and J are TRBV21-1 and TRBJ2-3; TRBD1 is the table's D call, not checked against the DNA. TRBV21-1 is shown as a pseudogene. The length of the CDR3 is 18 residues. The CDR3 reads CASSKSETGEHSTDTQYF. The CDR3 DNA sequence: TGTGCCAGCAGCAAATCCGAGACAGGGGAACATAGCACAGATACGCAGTATTTT.

This chain joins TRBV7-3 and TRBJ1-1; D is unresolved. Per the germline V gene, CDR1 is SGHTA and CDR2 is FQGTGA. V lost 5 bases to trimming and J lost 0 bases, with 10 bases between them. The CDR3 extends over 14 amino acids. CDR3 nucleotide sequence: TGTGCCAGCAGCCCCTCGTGGTTGAACACTGAAGCTTTCTTT. Its protein product is CASSPSWLNTEAFF.

This clone was detected many times. The chain is built from TRBV15 and TRBJ2-7, with unresolved D. V was cut by 4 bases and J by 3 bases, with 7 bases left in between. The CDR3 consists of 12 residues. Germline V CDR1 and CDR2: LNHNV, YYDKDF (reference sequence). The CDR3: CATSNSFYEQYF. Written as DNA, the CDR3 is TGTGCCACCAGCAATTCCTTCTACGAGCAGTACTTC.